These 7 T cell receptor beta chains came from one sample sequenced in a study of Ad26.COV2.S vaccination and SARS-CoV-2 variants. The assay was immunoSEQ multiplex PCR, and TCRdb's table has in-frame clones only and misses some. The sample lists about 480,000 clones; around 90% were seen once. This sample's treatment: about 20 received Ad26.COV2.S at low or high dose, single or two shots; 5 received placebo; per-sample allocation not given. Day 63 after the first injection of vaccine or placebo was the sampling time. Specimen: peripheral blood, collected in a trial of Ad26.COV2.S vaccine versus placebo. Receptors originate from a person aged 18 to 65 who received the Ad26.COV2.S COVID-19 vaccine or a placebo.

The V gene is TRBV28, the J gene TRBJ2-5; tentatively, D is TRBD1 or TRBD2 (5 bases each). Trimming stripped 8 bases from V and 3 bases from J, with 19 bases between. This CDR3 spans 15 amino acids. Germline V gives CDR1 MDHEN, CDR2 SYDVKM. The CDR3 region is CASSSGQSSKETQYF. The CDR3 DNA follows: TGTGCCAGCTCCTCGGGGCAGTCCTCGAAAGAGACCCAGTACTTC.

The rearrangement uses TRBV27 and TRBJ2-1, with 11 nucleotides matching TRBD2. CDR1 and CDR2 from the germline V gene are MNHEY and SMNVEV (reference sequence). This CDR3 is built from 13 residues. J gave up 13 bases and V 2 bases, and 4 bases lay outside the gene matches. CDR3 region: CASSLTSGGFQFF. CDR3 coding DNA: TGTGCCAGCAGTTTAACTAGCGGGGGCTTCCAGTTCTTC.

The rearrangement links TRBV7-2 to TRBJ2-6; possibly TRBD1 for D (6 bases). The CDR3 runs to 15 residues. CDR1 and CDR2 (germline): SGHTA, FQGNSA. Trimming cost V 5 bases and J 2 bases, with 10 bases left between them. CDR3: CASSPRTAGANVLTF. The CDR3, as DNA: TGTGCCAGCAGCCCCCGGACAGCTGGGGCCAACGTCCTGACTTTC.

This chain uses TRBV4-3 with TRBJ1-3; D gene uncertain. Looked up from germline, CDR1 is LGHNA and CDR2 is YSLEER. The CDR3 extends over 16 amino acids. The V and J ends lost 1 base and 0 bases respectively, with 10 bases between them. As DNA, the CDR3 is TGCGCCAGCAGCCAAGTCTTAGGGAGCTCTGGAAACACCATATATTTT. Its translation: CASSQVLGSSGNTIYF.

V is TRBV5-6 and J is TRBJ2-1, with 7 bases identical to TRBD2. This CDR3 contains 14 residues. The germline gives CDR1 SGHDT, CDR2 YYEEEE. With 1 base clipped from V and 10 bases from J, the junction kept 8 bases outside the gene matches. CDR3 sequence (DNA): TGTGCCAGCAGCTTGCAGGGACTATTAGGGGAGCAGTTCTTC. This translates into CASSLQGLLGEQFF.

The chain links TRBV2 to TRBJ1-4; 8 bases match TRBD1. J lost 4 bases, V lost 6 bases, and 7 bases had no gene match. CDR3 size: 15 residues. Germline V gene lookup returns CDR1 SNHLY and CDR2 FYNNEI. CDR3 nucleotide sequence: TGTGCCAGCAGCGCCGACAGGGGAAATAATGAAAAACTGTTTTTT. It codes for CASSADRGNNEKLFF. Full variable domain (outside the CDR3, taken from reference TRBV2 and TRBJ1-4): EPEVTQTPSHQVTQMGQEVILRCVPISNHLYFYWYRQILGQKVEFLVSFYNNEISEKSEIFDDQFSVERPDGSNFTLKIRSTKLEDSAMYFCASSADRGNNEKLFFGSGTQLSVL.

This sequence joins TRBV10-3 and TRBJ2-7, with TRBD1 matching 7 bases. CDR3 size: 14 residues. The V and J ends lost 5 bases and 1 base, in that order; junction bases with no gene match: 5. Germline CDR1 and CDR2: ENHRY and SYGVKD. CDR3 sequence (DNA): TGTGCCATCAGTCCAGGGACAGTGTCCTACGAGCAGTACTTC. This sequence encodes CAISPGTVSYEQYF.